Listed below are T cell receptor beta chains from one sample, sequenced in a study of identical twins. TCRdb ran MiXCR on the 5' RACE reads and lists one entry per CDR3 protein. The sample includes 250,000 to 300,000 distinct CDR3 sequences, 6.5% to 9.5% of them seen just once. These data were also reused for a study on yellow fever vaccine responses in identical twins.

The sample comprised CD8+ T cells sorted from blood. Receptor source: a woman under 30 in good health. CDR3s include the opening cysteine and the closing phenylalanine or tryptophan. Fields, in order: V gene, J gene, D gene, clone size, CDR3 DNA, CDR3 protein. A D gene is named only where the DNA matches it firmly. Not every row has a clone size; where given, it reads once, few, many or a size class.

v_gene: TRBV5-5
j_gene: TRBJ2-7
d_gene: NA
abundance: NA
CDR3nt: TGTGCCAGCAGCTTAGGCAGTAGCTCCTACGAGCAGTACTTC
CDR3aa: CASSLGSSSYEQYF

v_gene: TRBV20-1
j_gene: TRBJ1-1
d_gene: NA
abundance: many
CDR3nt: TGCAGTGCCCTCCGGGGCGAAACTGAAGCTTTCTTT
CDR3aa: CSALRGETEAFF

v_gene: TRBV20-1
j_gene: TRBJ2-7
d_gene: NA
abundance: NA
CDR3nt: TGCAGTGCTAGAGATGGGACCTACGAGCAGTACTTC
CDR3aa: CSARDGTYEQYF

v_gene: TRBV12-3/TRBV12-4
j_gene: TRBJ2-2
d_gene: NA
abundance: many
CDR3nt: TGTGCCAGCAGTTTATACGATAACGGGGAGCTGTTTTTT
CDR3aa: CASSLYDNGELFF

v_gene: TRBV3-1
j_gene: TRBJ1-6
d_gene: NA
abundance: NA
CDR3nt: TGTGCCAGCAGCCAAGTTTTGGGGGTGACGAATTCACCCCTCCACTTT
CDR3aa: CASSQVLGVTNSPLHF

v_gene: TRBV20-1
j_gene: TRBJ2-1
d_gene: NA
abundance: many
CDR3nt: TGCAGCAGTGCACCGCCCTCAGGGTCCAGTGAGCAGTTCTTC
CDR3aa: CSSAPPSGSSEQFF

v_gene: TRBV14
j_gene: TRBJ2-1
d_gene: TRBD1
abundance: many
CDR3nt: TGTGCCAGCAGCGGGACAGCCTACAATGAGCAGTTCTTC
CDR3aa: CASSGTAYNEQFF

v_gene: TRBV7-9
j_gene: TRBJ2-7
d_gene: NA
abundance: NA
CDR3nt: TGTGCCAGCAGCTTAGGCATGGAACCCTACGAGCAGTACTTC
CDR3aa: CASSLGMEPYEQYF

v_gene: TRBV14
j_gene: TRBJ2-7
d_gene: NA
abundance: many
CDR3nt: TGTGCCAGCAGCCAAGATCACGGAGGCTACGAGCAGTACTTC
CDR3aa: CASSQDHGGYEQYF

v_gene: TRBV6-5
j_gene: TRBJ1-2
d_gene: NA
abundance: few
CDR3nt: TGTGCCAGCAGGGGGGAATGGGAATATGGCTACACCTTC
CDR3aa: CASRGEWEYGYTF

v_gene: TRBV4-1
j_gene: TRBJ2-5
d_gene: NA
abundance: many
CDR3nt: TGCGCCAGCAGCCAAGAGGGGGGAGTCGGAGAGACCCAGTACTTC
CDR3aa: CASSQEGGVGETQYF

v_gene: TRBV6-2/TRBV6-3
j_gene: TRBJ2-1
d_gene: TRBD2
abundance: NA
CDR3nt: TGTGCCAGCAGTTACGTTTTAGCGGGAGAACAGTTCTTC
CDR3aa: CASSYVLAGEQFF

v_gene: TRBV20-1
j_gene: TRBJ2-2
d_gene: TRBD2
abundance: few
CDR3nt: TGCAGTGCTAGAGAACTAGCGGGGAACACCGGGGAGCTGTTTTTT
CDR3aa: CSARELAGNTGELFF

v_gene: TRBV6-2/TRBV6-3
j_gene: TRBJ2-7
d_gene: TRBD1
abundance: few
CDR3nt: TGTGCCAGCAGCTCGGACAGGGTGAGCGAGCAGTACTTC
CDR3aa: CASSSDRVSEQYF

v_gene: TRBV4-3
j_gene: TRBJ2-1
d_gene: TRBD2
abundance: few
CDR3nt: TGCGCCAGCAGCCAGGTACTAGCGGGAGGGCCCGATGAGCAGTTCTTC
CDR3aa: CASSQVLAGGPDEQFF

v_gene: TRBV7-8
j_gene: TRBJ2-5
d_gene: NA
abundance: NA
CDR3nt: TGTGCCAGCAGCTTGGCGCCCCGGGGGGCCCGGGAGACCCAGTACTTC
CDR3aa: CASSLAPRGARETQYF

v_gene: TRBV11-3
j_gene: TRBJ2-1
d_gene: TRBD2
abundance: many
CDR3nt: TGTGCCAGCAGCTTGAGTAGCGGGAGCTCCTACAATGAGCAGTTCTTC
CDR3aa: CASSLSSGSSYNEQFF

v_gene: TRBV6-5
j_gene: TRBJ1-2
d_gene: NA
abundance: NA
CDR3nt: TGTGCCAGCAGTTACTCGGCGGGGGGCGTCAACTATGGCTACACCTTC
CDR3aa: CASSYSAGGVNYGYTF

v_gene: TRBV27
j_gene: TRBJ2-3
d_gene: TRBD2
abundance: few
CDR3nt: TGTGCCAGCAGTTCACGACTAGCGGGACCCTCCGCAGATACGCAGTATTTT
CDR3aa: CASSSRLAGPSADTQYF

v_gene: TRBV27
j_gene: TRBJ2-7
d_gene: NA
abundance: many
CDR3nt: TGTGCCAGCAGTTTCGGGGGCTCTGCCTACGAGCAGTACTTC
CDR3aa: CASSFGGSAYEQYF

v_gene: TRBV4-1
j_gene: TRBJ2-7
d_gene: TRBD1
abundance: NA
CDR3nt: TGCGCCAGCAGCCACACGGGACAGGGGTACGAGCAGTACTTC
CDR3aa: CASSHTGQGYEQYF

v_gene: TRBV10-3
j_gene: TRBJ2-7
d_gene: NA
abundance: many
CDR3nt: TGTGCCATCACTGCTGGACAGCCTGACGAGCAGTACTTC
CDR3aa: CAITAGQPDEQYF

v_gene: TRBV14
j_gene: TRBJ2-1
d_gene: TRBD1
abundance: few
CDR3nt: TGTGCCAGCAGCCATAAGGGGGCCGCAGGAGGCCCCAAAGGCTCCTACAATGAGCAGTTCTTC
CDR3aa: CASSHKGAAGGPKGSYNEQFF

v_gene: TRBV6-5
j_gene: TRBJ2-3
d_gene: TRBD1
abundance: NA
CDR3nt: TGTGCCAGCAGTTCGGACAGGTCAAGCACAGATACGCAGTATTTT
CDR3aa: CASSSDRSSTDTQYF

v_gene: TRBV27
j_gene: TRBJ2-5
d_gene: NA
abundance: once
CDR3nt: TGTGCCAGCGGCGACACGCAAGAGACCCAGTACTTC
CDR3aa: CASGDTQETQYF

v_gene: TRBV4-1
j_gene: TRBJ2-7
d_gene: NA
abundance: few
CDR3nt: TGCGCCAGCAGCCAAGATCCGGGAGCCGTGGACGAGCAGTACTTC
CDR3aa: CASSQDPGAVDEQYF

v_gene: TRBV27
j_gene: TRBJ2-1
d_gene: NA
abundance: many
CDR3nt: TGTGCCAGCGGGGGAGGTCCCAATGAGCAGTTCTTC
CDR3aa: CASGGGPNEQFF

v_gene: TRBV9
j_gene: TRBJ2-7
d_gene: TRBD2
abundance: NA
CDR3nt: TGTGCCAGCAGCGTGGGGACTAGCGGACTCTACGAGCAGTACTTC
CDR3aa: CASSVGTSGLYEQYF

v_gene: TRBV12-3/TRBV12-4
j_gene: TRBJ2-3
d_gene: NA
abundance: many
CDR3nt: TGTGCCAGCAGTGCGACTACCACAGATACGCAGTATTTT
CDR3aa: CASSATTTDTQYF

v_gene: TRBV28
j_gene: TRBJ1-5
d_gene: NA
abundance: medium-sized
CDR3nt: TGTGCCAGCAGTCTCCTGAGGGAAGGTTATAGCAATCAGCCCCAGCATTTT
CDR3aa: CASSLLREGYSNQPQHF

v_gene: TRBV5-1
j_gene: TRBJ2-2
d_gene: NA
abundance: NA
CDR3nt: TGCGCCAGCAGCTCCACCGGGGCAGTTAACACCGGGGAGCTGTTTTTT
CDR3aa: CASSSTGAVNTGELFF

v_gene: TRBV7-9
j_gene: TRBJ2-1
d_gene: NA
abundance: many
CDR3nt: TGTGCCAGCAGCCCATCCGAGTACGTGCAGTTCTTC
CDR3aa: CASSPSEYVQFF

v_gene: TRBV25-1
j_gene: TRBJ2-3
d_gene: NA
abundance: NA
CDR3nt: TGTGCCAGCAGTGAGTCCATAGGGGCGTACAGAGATACGCAGTATTTT
CDR3aa: CASSESIGAYRDTQYF

v_gene: TRBV13
j_gene: TRBJ1-4
d_gene: TRBD1
abundance: few
CDR3nt: TGTGCCAGCAGCTCATCCGGGACAGACGGTGGCGAAAAACTGTTTTTT
CDR3aa: CASSSSGTDGGEKLFF

v_gene: TRBV6-6
j_gene: TRBJ1-1
d_gene: TRBD1
abundance: NA
CDR3nt: TGTGCCAGCAAATGGACAGGGGGCACTGAAGCTTTCTTT
CDR3aa: CASKWTGGTEAFF

v_gene: TRBV7-2
j_gene: TRBJ2-3
d_gene: TRBD2
abundance: NA
CDR3nt: TGTGCCAGCAGTCAAATAGCGGGGGATTTCACAGATACGCAGTATTTT
CDR3aa: CASSQIAGDFTDTQYF

v_gene: TRBV29-1
j_gene: TRBJ1-2
d_gene: NA
abundance: many
CDR3nt: TGCAGCGTTGTGTTTCAGGGACTCGACTATGGCTACACCTTC
CDR3aa: CSVVFQGLDYGYTF

v_gene: TRBV20-1
j_gene: TRBJ1-1
d_gene: NA
abundance: many
CDR3nt: TGCAGTGCTAGCGAGGGAAACACTGAAGCTTTCTTT
CDR3aa: CSASEGNTEAFF

v_gene: TRBV6-5
j_gene: TRBJ2-1
d_gene: TRBD2
abundance: few
CDR3nt: TGTGCCAGCAGTTACTCCACTCGTCCCGGCGTCGGAGAGCGGGAGGCCAAGTACAATGAGCAGTTCTTC
CDR3aa: CASSYSTRPGVGEREAKYNEQFF

v_gene: TRBV20-1
j_gene: TRBJ2-1
d_gene: NA
abundance: few
CDR3nt: TGCAGTGCTAGAGATCTGCCGATCGAGGCGTTCTTC
CDR3aa: CSARDLPIEAFF

v_gene: TRBV15
j_gene: TRBJ2-7
d_gene: NA
abundance: NA
CDR3nt: TGTGCCACCAGCAGAGATCCAGGACACCAACCCGAGCAGTACTTC
CDR3aa: CATSRDPGHQPEQYF

v_gene: TRBV5-4
j_gene: TRBJ2-1
d_gene: TRBD2
abundance: few
CDR3nt: TGTGCCAGCAGCCCGACTAGCGGGAGTCAGATTGAGCAGTTCTTC
CDR3aa: CASSPTSGSQIEQFF

v_gene: TRBV12-3/TRBV12-4
j_gene: TRBJ1-2
d_gene: TRBD1
abundance: many
CDR3nt: TGTGCCAGCTATAGTCGGACAGGGGTGTCGGATGGCTACACCTTC
CDR3aa: CASYSRTGVSDGYTF

v_gene: TRBV4-3
j_gene: TRBJ2-7
d_gene: NA
abundance: NA
CDR3nt: TGCGCCAGCAGCCCAGGTCGGGCTAACCCCTACGAGCAGTACTTC
CDR3aa: CASSPGRANPYEQYF

v_gene: TRBV7-9
j_gene: TRBJ2-1
d_gene: TRBD2
abundance: NA
CDR3nt: TGTGCCAGCAGCCCCGGCGGGAGTAATGAGCAGTTCTTC
CDR3aa: CASSPGGSNEQFF

v_gene: TRBV12-3/TRBV12-4
j_gene: TRBJ2-3
d_gene: TRBD2
abundance: many
CDR3nt: TGTGCCAGCAGCACTTTAGCGGGAGGTACAGATACGCAGTATTTT
CDR3aa: CASSTLAGGTDTQYF

v_gene: TRBV27
j_gene: TRBJ2-7
d_gene: NA
abundance: many
CDR3nt: TGTGCCAGCAGTTTGACGGGAGTGGAGTACGAGCAGTACTTC
CDR3aa: CASSLTGVEYEQYF

v_gene: TRBV20-1
j_gene: TRBJ2-7
d_gene: NA
abundance: NA
CDR3nt: TGCAGTGCTAGAGCCCCGGGACGGATCTACGAGCAGTACTTC
CDR3aa: CSARAPGRIYEQYF

v_gene: TRBV27
j_gene: TRBJ2-5
d_gene: NA
abundance: few
CDR3nt: TGTGCCAGCAGTTTTGGAAAGGAGCAAGAGACCCAGTACTTC
CDR3aa: CASSFGKEQETQYF

v_gene: TRBV6-4
j_gene: TRBJ2-2
d_gene: TRBD1
abundance: NA
CDR3nt: TGTGCCAGCAGCGAAACTGGACAGGGAGGAACCGGGGAGCTGTTTTTT
CDR3aa: CASSETGQGGTGELFF

v_gene: TRBV28
j_gene: TRBJ2-5
d_gene: TRBD1
abundance: NA
CDR3nt: TGTGCCAGCAGCCGGGGACAGCTGCGTGGAGAGACCCAGTACTTC
CDR3aa: CASSRGQLRGETQYF

v_gene: TRBV27
j_gene: TRBJ2-1
d_gene: NA
abundance: many
CDR3nt: TGTGCCAGCAGTTCCTCCCTGAGCTCCTACAATGAGCAGTTCTTC
CDR3aa: CASSSSLSSYNEQFF